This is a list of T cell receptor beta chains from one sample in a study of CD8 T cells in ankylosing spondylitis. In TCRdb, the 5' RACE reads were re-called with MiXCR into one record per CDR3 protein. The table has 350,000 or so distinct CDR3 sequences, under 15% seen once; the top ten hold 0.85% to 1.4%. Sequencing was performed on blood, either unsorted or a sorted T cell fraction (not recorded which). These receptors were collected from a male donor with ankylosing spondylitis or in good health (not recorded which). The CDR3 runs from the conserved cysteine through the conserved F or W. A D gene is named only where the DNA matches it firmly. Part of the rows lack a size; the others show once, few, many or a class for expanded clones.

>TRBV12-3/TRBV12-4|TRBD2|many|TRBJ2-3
CASRPSGGRTDTQYF
TGTGCCAGCAGGCCTAGCGGAGGCCGCACAGATACGCAGTATTTT
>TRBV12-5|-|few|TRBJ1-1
CASGLVLGRQVEAFF
TGTGCTAGTGGTTTGGTACTAGGTAGACAAGTTGAAGCTTTCTTT
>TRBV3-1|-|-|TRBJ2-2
CASAQRTGELFF
TGTGCCAGCGCACAGAGGACCGGGGAGCTGTTTTTT
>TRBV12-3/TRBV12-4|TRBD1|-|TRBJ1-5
CASSRGQWDRDQPQHF
TGTGCCAGCAGTAGAGGGCAGTGGGACAGGGATCAGCCCCAGCATTTT
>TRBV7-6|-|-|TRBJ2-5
CASTLGPLEGKETQYF
TGTGCCAGCACTCTAGGACCTTTGGAGGGGAAAGAGACCCAGTACTTC
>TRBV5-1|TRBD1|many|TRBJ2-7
CASSSRATGQGNNEQYF
TGCGCCAGCAGCTCGCGAGCCACGGGACAGGGGAACAACGAGCAGTACTTC
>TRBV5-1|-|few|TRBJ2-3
CASSFREYFRDTQYF
TGCGCCAGCAGCTTCCGCGAATACTTCAGGGATACGCAGTATTTT
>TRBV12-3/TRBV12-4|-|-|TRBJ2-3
CASSPHRARGDTQYF
TGTGCCAGCAGTCCCCACAGGGCCCGAGGGGATACGCAGTATTTT
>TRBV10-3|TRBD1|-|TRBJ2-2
CAISVDRVYTGELFF
TGTGCCATCAGCGTGGACAGGGTATACACCGGGGAGCTGTTTTTT
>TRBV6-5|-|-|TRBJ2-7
CASSYHEGGYEQYF
TGTGCCAGCAGTTACCACGAGGGGGGGTACGAGCAGTACTTC
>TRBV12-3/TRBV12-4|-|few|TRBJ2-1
CASSLGVLAQYNEQFF
TGTGCCAGCAGTTTAGGGGTGCTAGCGCAATACAATGAGCAGTTCTTC
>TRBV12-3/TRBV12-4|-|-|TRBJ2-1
CASSFSTRRDNEQFF
TGTGCCAGCAGTTTCTCAACGCGGAGGGACAATGAGCAGTTCTTC
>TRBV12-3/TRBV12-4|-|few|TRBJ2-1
CASSWYRAYNEQFF
TGTGCCAGCAGTTGGTACCGGGCCTACAATGAGCAGTTCTTC
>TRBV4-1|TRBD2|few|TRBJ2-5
CASSQSRLATSETQYF
TGCGCCAGCAGCCAATCGAGACTAGCTACCTCGGAGACCCAGTACTTC
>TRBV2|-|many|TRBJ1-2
CASSGDSLYGYTF
TGTGCCAGCAGCGGAGACAGTCTCTATGGCTACACCTTC
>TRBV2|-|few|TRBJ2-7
CASSEGSEVEQYF
TGTGCCAGCAGTGAAGGTTCAGAGGTCGAGCAGTACTTC
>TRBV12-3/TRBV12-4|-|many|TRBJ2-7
CASSLQTYEQYF
TGTGCCAGCAGTTTACAGACCTACGAGCAGTACTTC
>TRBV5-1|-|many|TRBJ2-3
CASSPGIHEGTDTQYF
TGCGCCAGCAGCCCTGGGATCCACGAGGGGACAGATACGCAGTATTTT
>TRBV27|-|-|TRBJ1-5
CASSATTAANQPQHF
TGTGCCAGCAGCGCGACGACAGCTGCCAATCAGCCCCAGCATTTT
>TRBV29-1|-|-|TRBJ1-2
CSYLDRSRSYGYTF
TGCAGCTACCTCGACAGGAGCCGGTCCTATGGCTACACCTTC
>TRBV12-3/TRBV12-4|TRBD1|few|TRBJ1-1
CASSRDRGAFF
TGTGCCAGCAGTCGAGACAGGGGAGCTTTCTTT
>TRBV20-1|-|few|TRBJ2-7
CSASLSVPSYEQYF
TGCAGTGCTAGTCTTTCGGTCCCCTCCTACGAGCAGTACTTC
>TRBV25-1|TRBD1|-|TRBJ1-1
CASSHLQGTEAFF
TGTGCCAGCAGCCACTTACAGGGGACTGAAGCTTTCTTT
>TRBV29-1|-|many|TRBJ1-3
CSVAFSGNTIYF
TGCAGCGTCGCATTCTCTGGAAACACCATATATTTT
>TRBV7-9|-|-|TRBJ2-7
CASSLDGPMDEQYF
TGTGCCAGCAGCTTAGACGGACCGATGGACGAGCAGTACTTC
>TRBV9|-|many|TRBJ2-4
CASSVLPDSFPYF
TGTGCCAGCAGCGTATTACCCGATAGTTTCCCGTACTTC
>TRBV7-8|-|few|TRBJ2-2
CASSFIGEVNTGELFF
TGTGCCAGCAGCTTTATTGGGGAAGTTAACACCGGGGAGCTGTTTTTT
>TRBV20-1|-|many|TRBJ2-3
CSARPADTQYF
TGCAGTGCTAGACCGGCAGATACGCAGTATTTT
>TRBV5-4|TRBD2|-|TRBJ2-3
CASSLARGLVLDTQYF
TGTGCCAGCAGCTTGGCCAGGGGACTAGTCCTAGATACGCAGTATTTT
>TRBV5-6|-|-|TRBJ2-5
CASSFERTQYF
TGTGCCAGCAGCTTCGAGAGGACCCAGTACTTC
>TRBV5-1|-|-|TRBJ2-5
CASTRAGVQETQYF
TGCGCCAGCACCCGGGCCGGGGTTCAAGAGACCCAGTACTTC